This note documents a single TCR beta chain sequence. The data were obtained in a study of T cell changes during pregnancy in multiple sclerosis. TCRdb's copy holds only in-frame clones and misses some; the assay was immunoSEQ multiplex PCR. Of 45,000 to 60,000 clones listed, 93% were seen once; the top ten hold 1.5% to 2%. Germline V gives CDR1 SGHRS, CDR2 YFSETQ. This CDR3 comprises 16 residues. V shed 4 bases, J shed 8 bases, and the junction held 12 bases outside the gene matches. The rearrangement links TRBV5-1 to TRBJ2-1; 10 bases line up with TRBD2. The sample was peripheral blood, taken in the second trimester of pregnancy. This TCR came from a female donor with multiple sclerosis, enrolled in a pregnancy study. CDR3: CASSRPAGGIVDEQFF. Here the CDR3 DNA reads TGCGCCAGCAGCCGTCCAGCGGGAGGGATCGTAGATGAGCAGTTCTTC.